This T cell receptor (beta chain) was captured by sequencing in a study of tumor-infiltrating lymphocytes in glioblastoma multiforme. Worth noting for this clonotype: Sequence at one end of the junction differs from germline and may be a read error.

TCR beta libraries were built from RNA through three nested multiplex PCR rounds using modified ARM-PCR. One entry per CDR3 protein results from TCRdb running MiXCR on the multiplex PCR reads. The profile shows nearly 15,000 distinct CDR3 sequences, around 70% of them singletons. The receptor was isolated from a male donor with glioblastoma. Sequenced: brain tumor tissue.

The CDR3 bases are TGCAATGCTAGAGGGCCAGCGGGAGGATTGTACGAGCAGTACTTC. This sequence encodes CNARGPAGGLYEQYF. The chain recombines TRBV20-1 with TRBJ2-7; TRBD2 agrees at 9 bases. This CDR3 spans 15 amino acids. CDR1 and CDR2 (germline): DFQATT, SNEGSKA (reference sequence).